These T cell receptor beta chains were read from a single sample in a study of blood T cell repertoires in COVID-19. Using immunoSEQ multiplex PCR, the repertoire was profiled, and TCRdb retains in-frame clones only, with some absent. The sample yields about 11,000 clones, 75% to 90% seen once. Sequencing was carried out using peripheral blood. The source of these receptors is a human donor in a cohort sampled during active COVID-19. CDR3s include the opening cysteine and the closing phenylalanine or tryptophan. Fields, in order: clone size, J gene, V gene, D gene, CDR3 DNA, CDR3 protein. The D gene is left open where the match is weak. Clone size, where shown, is once, few, many, or a class for clones that have expanded.

. TRBJ2-7 TRBV12-3/TRBV12-4 . TGTGCCAGCAGTTGGTACCGACTCTACGAGCAGTACTTC CASSWYRLYEQYF
. TRBJ2-7 TRBV7-2 TRBD1 TGTGCCAGCAGCGGGGACAGGGTACTGAACGAGCAGTACTTC CASSGDRVLNEQYF
. TRBJ2-7 TRBV28 . TGTGCCAGCAGGCAAGGACAGTCCTACGAGCAGTACTTC CASRQGQSYEQYF
. TRBJ1-2 TRBV5-5 . TGTGCCAGCAGCTTCCCGGTAGACTATGGCTACACCTTC CASSFPVDYGYTF
. TRBJ2-2 TRBV24-1 TRBD1 TGTGCCACCATTGACAGGGCGAACACCGGGGAGCTGTTTTTT CATIDRANTGELFF
. TRBJ1-1 TRBV19 TRBD1 TGTGCCAGTAGTATAGAATTGGGGACAGCCGAATTTATCACTGAAGCTTTCTTT CASSIELGTAEFITEAFF
medium-sized TRBJ2-1 TRBV7-6 TRBD2 TGTGCCAGCAGCGCCGGGACTAGCCCCTACAATGAGCAGTTCTTC CASSAGTSPYNEQFF
. TRBJ2-3 TRBV4-2 . TGTGCCAGCAGCCAACTACAGGGTAGAGATACGCAGTATTTT CASSQLQGRDTQYF
few TRBJ1-1 TRBV4-1 TRBD1 TGCGCCAGCAGCCAAGTTTCGGGACAGGGGGTCACTGAAGCTTTCTTT CASSQVSGQGVTEAFF
. TRBJ2-1 TRBV29-1 TRBD2 TGCAGCGTTGGGGGTTTACTAGCGGGAGCCGACAATGAGCAGTTCTTC CSVGGLLAGADNEQFF
. TRBJ1-4 TRBV7-2 . TGTGCCAGCAGCCAGAGGGGGTTTGAAAAACTGTTTTTT CASSQRGFEKLFF
. TRBJ2-1 TRBV27 TRBD2 TGTGCCAGCAGTTTAGCGGGAGGATCCTACAATGAGCAGTTCTTC CASSLAGGSYNEQFF
. TRBJ2-3 TRBV6-1 TRBD2 TGTGCCAGCAGTGTAGCGGGAGGGCGAGATACGCAGTATTTT CASSVAGGRDTQYF
. TRBJ2-3 TRBV7-9 . TGTGCCAGCAGCTTAGCCCGGGGGATAGCCACAGATACGCAGTATTTT CASSLARGIATDTQYF
. TRBJ2-7 TRBV5-4 . TGTGCCAGCAGCCCGAGGGCTCCTGGTACCGCGCAGTACTTC CASSPRAPGTAQYF
. TRBJ2-1 TRBV4-1 TRBD2 TGCGCCAGCACCCCCCTCGCAGCGGGAATCTACAATGAGCAGTTCTTC CASTPLAAGIYNEQFF
. TRBJ2-5 TRBV19 . TGTGCCAGTAATCAGGGGCACCAAGAGACCCAGTACTTC CASNQGHQETQYF
. TRBJ2-2 TRBV5-5 . TGTGCCAGCAGCTTGATAGATACGGGCACCGGGGAGCTGTTTTTT CASSLIDTGTGELFF
. TRBJ2-2 TRBV19 . TGTGCCAGTAGTATAGGGTCGGCACGGAGCACCGGGGAGCTGTTTTTT CASSIGSARSTGELFF
. TRBJ2-6 TRBV4-2 . TGTGCCAGCAGCCAAGCCTTTTACCGGGACACGAAGGGCTCAGGGGCCAACGTCCTGACTTTC CASSQAFYRDTKGSGANVLTF
. TRBJ2-1 TRBV10-3 TRBD1 TGTGCCACCACGGTAGGGGGCGATGAGCAGTTCTTC CATTVGGDEQFF
. TRBJ2-5 TRBV2 . TGTGCCAGCAATAGGAGGGGACTGAGAGAGACCCAGTACTTC CASNRRGLRETQYF
. TRBJ2-1 TRBV5-4 TRBD2 TGTGCCAGCAGCCGGACGGGACTAGCGAGGAACAATGAGCAGTTCTTC CASSRTGLARNNEQFF
. TRBJ2-2 TRBV5-1 TRBD2 TGCGCCAGCAGCTGGGGACTAGCGGGGACACCCGGGGAGCTGTTTTTT CASSWGLAGTPGELFF
. TRBJ2-1 TRBV27 . TGTGCCAGCAGTTTTCGTGGAGATGAGCAGTTCTTC CASSFRGDEQFF
. TRBJ2-3 TRBV5-4 TRBD2 TGTGCCAGCAGCCCCCCGGGGGGGGCAGATACGCAGTATTTT CASSPPGGADTQYF
. TRBJ2-5 TRBV19 TRBD2 TGTGCCAGTAGTATCTCGCGGGAGAGCGGAGAGACCCAGTACTTC CASSISRESGETQYF
. TRBJ1-1 TRBV6-6 . TGTGCCAGCAGTCGATCCTTCAGGGTCATGAACACTGAAGCTTTCTTT CASSRSFRVMNTEAFF
. TRBJ1-2 TRBV4-1 TRBD1 TGCGCCAGCAGTTATACAGGGGGTTCGGGCTACACCTTC CASSYTGGSGYTF
. TRBJ1-6 TRBV4-1 . TGCGCCACCCGGGGGAATTCACCCCTCCACTTT CATRGNSPLHF
. TRBJ2-1 TRBV12-5 . TGTGCTAGTGGTTTGTCACCTGCTAGGAATGAGCAGTTCTTC CASGLSPARNEQFF
. TRBJ2-7 TRBV9 TRBD1 TGTGCCAGCAGCGCGCGCGGGAGACAGGGGGGTGAGCAGTACTTC CASSARGRQGGEQYF
. TRBJ2-5 TRBV7-2 . TGTGCCAGCAGCTTACGGGGTCACCAAGAGACCCAGTACTTC CASSLRGHQETQYF
. TRBJ2-2 TRBV30 TRBD2 TGTGCCTGGACGTCGCCACTCGGACTAGCGGGTCGCGGGGAGCTGTTTTTT CAWTSPLGLAGRGELFF